Given below is one TCR beta chain in context. The data derive from a study of CD8+CD57+ T cells in acquired aplastic anemia. Both TCR beta VDJ combination and CDR3 sequence profiling were carried out. Genomic DNA was the template for this profiling. TCRdb called the reads again in MiXCR, with one record for every CDR3 protein. The table includes under 200,000 distinct CDR3 sequences, 71% detected once. The CDR3 consists of 15 residues. The ends were cut back, 4 bases at V and 8 bases at J, with 22 bases in the middle. Germline V gene lookup returns CDR1 DFQATT and CDR2 SNEGSKA (reference sequence). Patients selected for sequencing had displayed CD8+CD57+ cell expansion by flow cytometry. Patients were treatment-naive when blood was sampled.

Sequencing input: sorted CD4+, CD8+, or CD8+CD57+ T cells (not recorded which) from PBMCs. This clonotype originated in a human donor with aplastic anemia. The J gene is TRBJ2-3, the V gene TRBV20-1; perhaps D is TRBD1 or TRBD2 (6 bases each). CDR3 region: CSANAKGGGGGTQYF. Written as DNA, the CDR3 is TGCAGTGCTAACGCTAAAGGGGGTGGGGGAGGTACGCAGTATTTT.